This T cell receptor (beta chain) was sequenced for a study of blood T cell repertoires in COVID-19. Across the whole study: Donors in the United States, Italy and Spain gave samples during acute or convalescent COVID-19. T cells, B-cell-depleted T cells, or PBMCs supplied cDNA or gDNA.

In the study's own analysis: Estimates of nucleated cell counts were drawn from the amplification of reference gene primers. Assay used: immunoSEQ multiplex PCR; TCRdb lists only in-frame clones, some missing. V, J and clone size are those of that table, while D and trimming were read from the DNA. This sample has about 8,700 clones, with about 91% found just once. Sample: peripheral blood. This TCR was sampled from a woman aged 50 to 65 with active COVID-19.

CDR3 sequence (DNA): TGTGCCAGCAGCGTTGGGACTAGCGGGGGCAATGAGCAGTTCTTC. It specifies CASSVGTSGGNEQFF. The V and J genes are TRBV9 and TRBJ2-1, with 14 bases lining up with TRBD2. Trimming cost V 2 bases and J 6 bases; bases outside gene matches: 1. Looked up from germline, CDR1 is SGDLS and CDR2 is YYNGEE. This CDR3 is 15 amino acids long.